Detailed here is one TCR beta chain. Its antigen is currently not known. Base qualities are not at hand, and no much larger clone is one base apart. Reading from cysteine to phenylalanine, the CDR3 counts 17 amino acids. The sequence is cut down to CDR3 DNA, 51 bases in frame from base 1. Trimming costs V 3 bases and J 4 bases, and their ends lie 22 bases apart. CDR1 and CDR2 were assigned from the germline V gene (reference sequence) as DFQATT and SNEGSKA. Peripheral blood CD8+ and CD4+ T cells from healthy donors, Susac syndrome patients and multiple sclerosis patients were profiled by high-throughput TCR beta sequencing. Susac syndrome patients met recently defined diagnostic criteria for definite or probable disease. CD8+ TEMRA cells were enriched by FACS, while bulk CD8+ and CD4+ T cells were purified by magnetic negative isolation. Blood was collected in EDTA tubes and processed within 24 hours, with PBMCs isolated through density gradient centrifugation. PBMCs intended for TCR sequencing were cryopreserved in liquid nitrogen and thawed later in a water bath at 37 degrees C. Purity of sorted or isolated CD4+, CD8+ and CD8+ TEMRA cells was at least 90%.

The entry originates in a study of CD8 T cells in Susac syndrome (dated by TCRdb to the late 2010s). Notes on the research overall: Among the Susac syndrome patients who were sequenced, clinically active disease was present in 5 or 6 and clinical remission was observed in 8 or 9. At the time of blood withdrawal, Susac syndrome patients were either therapy-naive, taking corticosteroids (with some also receiving IVIg), or on IVIg alone. CD8+ T cell repertoire clonality was compared between some 12 healthy donors, approximately 14 Susac syndrome patients and 15 multiple sclerosis patients. Whether CD8+ T cell activation and differentiation in Susac syndrome was antigen driven was tested using repertoire sequencing.

General conclusions and limits of the study: Susac syndrome CD8+ repertoires showed clonal expansion, highest in CD8+ TEMRA cells and greater in clinically active than remitting patients. The number of individuals in the TCR sequencing and HLA analysis was recognized as being relatively small. Some 15 Susac-specific public clones were identified in the total CD8+ repertoire, and roughly five Susac-specific public clones were identified in the CD8+ TEMRA repertoire.

RNA was extracted using the RNeasy kit, and 0.5 to 1 microgram was reverse transcribed with random hexamers. TCR beta CDR3 regions were amplified with the immunoSEQ multiplex PCR assay covering 54 Vbeta and 13 Jbeta segments. PCR amplification bias was corrected using a synthetic template baseline for primer optimization and computational correction. The authors processed their data as follows. Reads were annotated to V, D and J genes per IMGT and analyzed with immunoSEQ Analyzer, keeping only productive sequences. To calculate clonality, Shannon entropy was normalized by log2 of the number of productive unique sequences and then subtracted from one. For each patient and control, public and private clones were evaluated among the 100 most prevalent clones. A clone was defined as Susac-specific if it was absent from the healthy and MS cohorts, from over 1,000 published viral clones and from other ImmuneACCESS disease sequences. The public reads were reanalyzed by TCRdb: fastp trimming at Q25, MiXCR alignment, in-frame beta chains only. A single entry per CDR3 protein holds the most common genes and DNA from its merged rows. These V and J calls derive from TCRdb rather than the authors' analysis. This sample is represented by fewer than 95,000 distinct CDR3 sequences; roughly 96% of them were singletons. Together, the top ten hold more than 0.5% of the sample.

This TCR was recovered from a human donor with Susac syndrome. The specimen sequenced was CD8+ T cells from PBMCs. Recombination linked TRBV20-1 to TRBJ1-5; matching of 6 bases hints at TRBD1 as the D gene. The nucleotide sequence is given as TGCAGTGCTAGTCTCGAGGGGGGGATAAACGGTAATCAGCCCCAGCATTTT. Its amino acids are CSASLEGGINGNQPQHF.